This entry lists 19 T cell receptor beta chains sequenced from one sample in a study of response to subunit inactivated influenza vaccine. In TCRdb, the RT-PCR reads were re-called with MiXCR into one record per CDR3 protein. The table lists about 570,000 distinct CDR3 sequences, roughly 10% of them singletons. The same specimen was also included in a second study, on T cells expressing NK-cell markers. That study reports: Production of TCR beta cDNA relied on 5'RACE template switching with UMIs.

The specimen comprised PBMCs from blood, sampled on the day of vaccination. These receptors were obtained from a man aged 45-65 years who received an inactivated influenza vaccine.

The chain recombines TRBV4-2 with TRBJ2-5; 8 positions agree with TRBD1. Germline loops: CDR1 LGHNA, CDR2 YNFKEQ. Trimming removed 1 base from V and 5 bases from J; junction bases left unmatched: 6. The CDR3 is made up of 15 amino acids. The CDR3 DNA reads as TGTGCCAGCAGCCAAGGGACAGGGAACCCGGAGACCCAGTACTTC. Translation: CASSQGTGNPETQYF.

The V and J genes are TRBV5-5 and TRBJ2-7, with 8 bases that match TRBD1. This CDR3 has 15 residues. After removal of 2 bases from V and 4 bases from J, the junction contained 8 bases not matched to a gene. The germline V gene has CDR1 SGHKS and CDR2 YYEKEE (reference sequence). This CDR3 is CASSFSETGVYEQYF. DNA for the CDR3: TGTGCCAGCAGCTTCTCCGAGACAGGGGTTTACGAGCAGTACTTC.

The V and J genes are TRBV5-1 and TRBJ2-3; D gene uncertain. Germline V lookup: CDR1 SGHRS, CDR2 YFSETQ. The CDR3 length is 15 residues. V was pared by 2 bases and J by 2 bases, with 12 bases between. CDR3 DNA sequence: TGCGCCAGCAGCTTTGTCCAAAGCAACACAGATACGCAGTATTTT. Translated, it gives CASSFVQSNTDTQYF.

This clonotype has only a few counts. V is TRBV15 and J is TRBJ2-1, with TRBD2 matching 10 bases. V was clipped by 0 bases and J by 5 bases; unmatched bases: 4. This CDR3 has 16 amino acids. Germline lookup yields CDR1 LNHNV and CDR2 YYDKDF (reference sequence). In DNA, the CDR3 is TGTGCCACCAGCAGAGAGTTAGCGGGGGGCCACAATGAGCAGTTCTTC. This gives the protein CATSRELAGGHNEQFF.

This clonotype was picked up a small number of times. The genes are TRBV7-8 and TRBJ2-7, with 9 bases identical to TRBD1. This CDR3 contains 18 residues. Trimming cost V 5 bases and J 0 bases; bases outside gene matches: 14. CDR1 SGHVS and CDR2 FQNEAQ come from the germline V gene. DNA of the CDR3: TGTGCCAGCAGCCATACCGGGACAGGGTGGAGAGACTCCTACGAGCAGTACTTC. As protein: CASSHTGTGWRDSYEQYF.

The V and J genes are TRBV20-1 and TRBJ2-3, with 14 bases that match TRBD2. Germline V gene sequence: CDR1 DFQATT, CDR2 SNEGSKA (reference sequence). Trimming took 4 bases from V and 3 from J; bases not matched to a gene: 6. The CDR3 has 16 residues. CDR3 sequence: CSATRLAGGGTDTQYF. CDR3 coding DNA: TGCAGTGCTACCAGACTAGCGGGGGGGGGGACAGATACGCAGTATTTT.

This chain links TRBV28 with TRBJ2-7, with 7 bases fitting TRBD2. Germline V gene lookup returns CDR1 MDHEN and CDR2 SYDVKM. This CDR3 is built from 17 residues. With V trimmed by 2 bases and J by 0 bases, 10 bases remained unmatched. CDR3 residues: CASSLDDRRGYSYEQYF. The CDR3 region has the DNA TGTGCCAGCAGTTTAGACGATAGGCGGGGGTACTCCTACGAGCAGTACTTC. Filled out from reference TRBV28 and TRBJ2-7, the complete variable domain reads DVKVTQSSRYLVKRTGEKVFLECVQDMDHENMFWYRQDPGLGLRLIYFSYDVKMKEKGDIPEGYSVSREKKERFSLILESASTNQTSMYLCASSLDDRRGYSYEQYFGPGTRLTVT.

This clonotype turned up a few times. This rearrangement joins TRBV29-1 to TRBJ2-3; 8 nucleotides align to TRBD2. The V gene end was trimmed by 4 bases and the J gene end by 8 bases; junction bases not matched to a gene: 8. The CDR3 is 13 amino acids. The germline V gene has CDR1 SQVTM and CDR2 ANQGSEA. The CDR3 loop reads CSVAGRAKTTQYF. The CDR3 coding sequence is TGCAGCGTTGCCGGGAGGGCCAAGACTACGCAGTATTTT.

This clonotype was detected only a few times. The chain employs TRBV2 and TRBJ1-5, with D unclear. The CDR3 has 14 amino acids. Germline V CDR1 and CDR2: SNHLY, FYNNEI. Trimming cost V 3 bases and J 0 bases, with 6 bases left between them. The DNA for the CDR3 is TGTGCCAGCAGTGACCAGTATAGCAATCAGCCCCAGCATTTT. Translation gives CASSDQYSNQPQHF.

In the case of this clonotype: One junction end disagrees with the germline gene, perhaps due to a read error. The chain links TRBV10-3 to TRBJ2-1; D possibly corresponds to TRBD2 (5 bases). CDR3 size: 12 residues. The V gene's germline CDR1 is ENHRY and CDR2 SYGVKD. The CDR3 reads CAISESGWEPFF. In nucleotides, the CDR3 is TGTGCCATCAGTGAGTCTGGCTGGGAGCCGTTCTTC.

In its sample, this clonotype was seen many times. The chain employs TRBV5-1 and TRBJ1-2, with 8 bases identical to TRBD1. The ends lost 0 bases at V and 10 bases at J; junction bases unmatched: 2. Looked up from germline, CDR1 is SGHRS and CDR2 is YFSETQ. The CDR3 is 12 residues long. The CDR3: CASSLDRGDYTF. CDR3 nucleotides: TGCGCCAGCAGCTTGGACAGGGGGGACTACACCTTC.

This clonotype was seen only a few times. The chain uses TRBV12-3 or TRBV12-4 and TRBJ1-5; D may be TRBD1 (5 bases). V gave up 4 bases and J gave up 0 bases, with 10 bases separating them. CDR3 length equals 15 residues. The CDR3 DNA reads TGTGCCAGCAGTTCCGCGGGACTTAGCAATCAGCCCCAGCATTTT. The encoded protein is CASSSAGLSNQPQHF.

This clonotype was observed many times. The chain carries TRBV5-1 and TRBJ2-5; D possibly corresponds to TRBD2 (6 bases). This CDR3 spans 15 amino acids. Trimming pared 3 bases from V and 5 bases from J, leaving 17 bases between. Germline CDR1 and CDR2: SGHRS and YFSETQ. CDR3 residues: CASSWGNAGMETQYF. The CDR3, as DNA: TGCGCCAGCAGCTGGGGAAACGCGGGGATGGAGACCCAGTACTTC.

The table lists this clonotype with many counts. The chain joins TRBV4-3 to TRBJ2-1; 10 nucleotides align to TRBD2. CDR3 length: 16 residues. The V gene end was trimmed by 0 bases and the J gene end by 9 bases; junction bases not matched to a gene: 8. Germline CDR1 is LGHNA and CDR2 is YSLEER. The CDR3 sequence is CASSQELAGTVTEQFF. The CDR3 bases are TGCGCCAGCAGCCAAGAACTAGCGGGAACAGTAACTGAGCAGTTCTTC.

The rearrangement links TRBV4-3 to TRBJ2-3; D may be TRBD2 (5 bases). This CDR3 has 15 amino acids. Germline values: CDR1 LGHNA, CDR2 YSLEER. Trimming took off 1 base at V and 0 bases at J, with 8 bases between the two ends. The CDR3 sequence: CASSQGRTSTDTQYF. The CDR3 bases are TGCGCCAGCAGCCAAGGAAGGACTAGCACAGATACGCAGTATTTT.

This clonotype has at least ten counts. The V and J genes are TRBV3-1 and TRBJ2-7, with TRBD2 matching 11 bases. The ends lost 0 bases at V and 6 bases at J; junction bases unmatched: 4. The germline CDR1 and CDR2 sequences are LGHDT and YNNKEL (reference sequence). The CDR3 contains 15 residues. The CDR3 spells CASSQDSGRASEQYF. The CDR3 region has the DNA TGTGCCAGCAGCCAAGATAGCGGGAGGGCCTCCGAGCAGTACTTC.

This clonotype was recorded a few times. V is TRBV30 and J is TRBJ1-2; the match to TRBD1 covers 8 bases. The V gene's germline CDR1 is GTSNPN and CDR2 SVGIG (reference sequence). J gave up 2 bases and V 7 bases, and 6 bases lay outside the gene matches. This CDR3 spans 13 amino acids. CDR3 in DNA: TGTGCCTCGATGGACAGGGCAAACTATGGCTACACCTTC. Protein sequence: CASMDRANYGYTF.

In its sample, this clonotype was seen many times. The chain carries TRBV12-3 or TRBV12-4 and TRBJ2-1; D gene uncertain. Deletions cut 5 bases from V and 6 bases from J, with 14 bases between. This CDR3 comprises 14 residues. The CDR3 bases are TGTGCCAGCAGTAGTCTTATGGAGATCAATGAGCAGTTCTTC. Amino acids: CASSSLMEINEQFF.

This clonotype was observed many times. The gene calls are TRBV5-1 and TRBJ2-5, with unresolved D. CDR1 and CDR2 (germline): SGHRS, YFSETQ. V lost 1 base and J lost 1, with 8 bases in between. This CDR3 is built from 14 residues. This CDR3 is CASSLNGFQETQYF. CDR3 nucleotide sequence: TGCGCCAGCAGCTTGAACGGATTCCAAGAGACCCAGTACTTC. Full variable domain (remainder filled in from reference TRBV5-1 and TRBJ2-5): KAGVTQTPRYLIKTRGQQVTLSCSPISGHRSVSWYQQTPGQGLQFLFEYFSETQRNKGNFPGRFSGRQFSNSRSEMNVSTLELGDSALYLCASSLNGFQETQYFGPGTRLLVL.